This T cell receptor (beta chain) was captured in a study of shared clonotypes between healthy human individuals. Study findings and constraints: It was observed that roughly 5.1% of naive CD4 clonotypes were shared across a handful of donors. Clonotypes shared by all four donors outscored non-shared clonotypes in generation probability. Among donors, clonotype sharing was expected to be affected by sequencing depth.

V dropped 3 bases and J dropped 7 bases, with 16 bases sitting between them. This CDR3 is 15 amino acids long. Germline loops: CDR1 SGHTA, CDR2 FQGTGA. Assay used: immunoSEQ multiplex PCR; TCRdb lists only in-frame clones, some missing. The table records approximately 2,000,000 clones, 80% to 95% of them present only once. About this clone itself: Its antigen is not known.

As defined, naive CD8 cells were CD45RO-negative and positively selected for CCR7, with terminally differentiated effector memory CD45RA+ cells excluded. V usage is TRBV7-3 and J usage is TRBJ2-1; D is perhaps TRBD1 (6 bases). The source material was naive CD8+ T cells from PBMCs. This TCR derives from a man between 18 and 35 years old in good health. Some clones in this sample may be carry-over from other donors' samples. DNA for the CDR3: TGTGCCAGCAGCTTGGGGGCAGGTGAACGAAATGAGCAGTTCTTC. Translating gives CASSLGAGERNEQFF.